One and the same sample provided the 8 T cell receptor beta chains below, sequenced in a study of T cells in Graves' hyperthyroidism and ophthalmopathy. From RNA transcripts, TCR beta CDR3 regions were amplified. Initially, a first-round RT-PCR of the TCR CDR3 employed the HTBI primer set. From the multiplex PCR reads, TCRdb called clonotypes with MiXCR, one entry per CDR3 protein. The data hold 500,000 to 550,000 distinct CDR3 sequences, with 15% to 20% observed a single time. Sequenced material: blood. The receptors here all came from a man between 40 and 49 years old with Graves' ophthalmopathy.

This clonotype was seen repeatedly, ten times or more. The rearrangement links TRBV27 to TRBJ2-1, with D possibly being TRBD1 or TRBD2 (5 bases each). V was pared by 6 bases and J by 9 bases, with 9 bases between. The CDR3 runs 11 residues. Germline V CDR1 and CDR2: MNHEY, SMNVEV (reference sequence). The CDR3 reads CASRSGTEQFF. For the CDR3, the DNA is TGTGCCAGCAGGTCCGGGACTGAGCAGTTCTTC.

This chain links TRBV3-1 with TRBJ2-5; D is perhaps TRBD1 or TRBD2 (5 bases each). This CDR3 has 15 amino acids. The V gene lost 4 bases and the J gene lost 5 bases, with 17 bases spanning the gap. CDR1 is LGHDT, CDR2 YNNKEL, per germline (reference sequence). Here the CDR3 DNA reads TGTGCCAGCAGCCCCTGGGACGGCTCGGGGGAGACCCAGTACTTC. Amino acids: CASSPWDGSGETQYF.

This rearrangement joins TRBV11-3 to TRBJ2-2; 12 nucleotides line up with TRBD1. The V segment lost 5 bases and the J segment 6 bases; nucleotides outside the gene matches: 4. The CDR3 covers 15 residues. Per the germline V gene, CDR1 is SGHNT and CDR2 is YENEEA. DNA of the CDR3: TGTGCCAGCAGCCAGGGACAGGGGGCTGCCGGGGAGCTGTTTTTT. This codes for CASSQGQGAAGELFF.

This clonotype was counted ten times or more. This chain uses TRBV2 with TRBJ2-7; TRBD2 matches at 7 bases. The junction had 6 bases not matched to a gene; V was cut back by 7 bases and J by 0 bases. In germline, CDR1 is SNHLY, CDR2 FYNNEI. This CDR3 contains 14 residues. CDR3 in DNA: TGTGCCAGCAAGACTAGCCCGAGCTCCTACGAGCAGTACTTC. Translated: CASKTSPSSYEQYF.

There are many counts of this clonotype. The V gene is TRBV6-1, the J gene TRBJ1-2; tentative D call: TRBD1 (5 bases). Trimming took off 9 bases at V and 2 bases at J, with 10 bases between the two ends. The CDR3 totals 12 residues. From germline, CDR1 is MNHNS and CDR2 SASEGT. CDR3 sequence (DNA): TGTGCCAGTAGACAGCAAAACTATGGCTACACCTTC. This encodes CASRQQNYGYTF.

Concerning this clonotype: This may be a read error: a much more frequent sequence differs by one nucleotide. The chain couples TRBV7-9 to TRBJ2-7; 7 bases match TRBD1. Germline assignment: CDR1 SEHNR and CDR2 FQNEAQ (reference sequence). The V segment lost 4 bases and the J segment 0 bases; nucleotides outside the gene matches: 9. The CDR3 has 16 amino acids. CDR3 coding DNA: TGTGCCAGCAGCTCAGTGGGACAGCTCCGCTCCTACGAGCAGTACTTC. This translates into CASSSVGQLRSYEQYF.

This clonotype appeared many times. This chain connects TRBV20-1 to TRBJ2-7; 7 positions match TRBD2. V gave up 4 bases and J gave up 3 bases; unmatched junction bases: 3. From germline, CDR1 is DFQATT and CDR2 SNEGSKA (reference sequence). This CDR3 comprises 12 residues. CDR3 DNA: TGCAGTGCTATCCCGGGGGGCTACGAGCAGTACTTC. This gives the protein CSAIPGGYEQYF.

For the CDR3, the DNA is TGCGCCAGCAGCCGGGGAGAGGGGGCAACCGGGGAGCTGTTTTTT. Its protein is CASSRGEGATGELFF. The rearrangement joins TRBV4-3 to TRBJ2-2; TRBD1 matches at 7 bases. The CDR3 is 15 residues long. The germline V gene encodes CDR1 LGHNA and CDR2 YSLEER. Trimming removed 4 bases from V and 5 bases from J; junction bases left unmatched: 7.